A selection of T cell receptor beta chains follows, all from one sample in a study of type 1 and type 2 diabetes patients. TCRdb used MiXCR to reprocess the multiplex PCR reads, holding one entry per CDR3 protein. The table records 250,000 or so distinct CDR3 sequences, more than 40% of them present only once. Sequenced: peripheral blood mononuclear cells (PBMCs). All receptors derive from a young man with type 2 diabetes. Each CDR3 is given with its conserved first and last residue.

>TRBV11-2|TRBJ2-7|16
CASSGGNGAPVVEQYF
>TRBV5-1|TRBJ2-7|15
CASRLSGTGGSEQYF
>TRBV12-3/TRBV12-4|TRBJ1-5|19
CASSFGTGYQGPSNQPQHF
>TRBV20-1|TRBJ2-7|14
CSGRGGTGPWEQYF
>TRBV19|TRBJ1-2|13
CASRGTGEYGYTF
>TRBV2|TRBJ2-1|18
CASSVSDYTNNFYNEQFF
>TRBV9|TRBJ2-1|14
CASSQGTIFNEQFF
>TRBV20-1|TRBJ2-3|11
CRTGGTDTQYF
>TRBV10-3|TRBJ2-5|14
CAISERAAQETQYF
>TRBV28|TRBJ1-6|13
CASRTAGASPLHF
>TRBV6-6|TRBJ2-7|13
CASSELAVYEQYF
>TRBV27|TRBJ1-1|15
CASSFYSNMNTEAFF
>TRBV30|TRBJ2-6|13
CVWSLAGANVLTF
>TRBV25-1|TRBJ2-3|15
CAISAVQGTADTQYF
>TRBV10-2|TRBJ1-2|13
CASIRDREGGYTF
>TRBV30|TRBJ2-3|14
CAWSVTSGSDTQYF